This T cell receptor beta chain is from a study of blood T cell repertoires in COVID-19. Study context: Samples representing acute and convalescent COVID-19 were sourced from the United States, Italy and Spain.

In the original workflow: Nucleated cell counts were estimated from reference gene primer amplification. Produced via immunoSEQ multiplex PCR; TCRdb's table is partial and in-frame only. For V, J and clone size, that table is used; D and trimming come from the DNA. Among hundreds of thousands of clones, about 87% were seen once, and the ten largest hold around 9.1%. Germline CDR1 SNHLY, CDR2 FYNNEI. The V and J ends lost 6 bases and 3 bases respectively, with 9 bases between them. The CDR3 length is 12 residues. The sequence derives from a human donor in a cohort sampled during active COVID-19. The specimen sequenced was peripheral blood. V is TRBV2 and J is TRBJ2-7; D uncertain. The CDR3 DNA follows: TGTGCCAGCAGCCCCGCTAGCTACGAGCAGTACTTC. Amino acids: CASSPASYEQYF. Full variable domain (remainder filled in from reference TRBV2 and TRBJ2-7): EPEVTQTPSHQVTQMGQEVILRCVPISNHLYFYWYRQILGQKVEFLVSFYNNEISEKSEIFDDQFSVERPDGSNFTLKIRSTKLEDSAMYFCASSPASYEQYFGPGTRLTVT.